The sequence of this T cell receptor beta chain was determined in a study of T cell responses to AZD1222 COVID-19 vaccine. Data came from immunoSEQ multiplex PCR; TCRdb stores just in-frame clones and leaves some out. The sample lists tens of thousands of clones, 70% to 90% occurring once. Trimming left V 1 base short and J 4 bases short, with 7 bases between. Per germline, CDR1 LGHNT and CDR2 FRNRAP. This CDR3 contains 13 residues. This receptor was taken from an adult in good health. The chain links TRBV12-5 to TRBJ1-1; no firm D call. Here the sequenced sample was peripheral blood, taken on day 0 of AZD1222 vaccination. This chain's CDR3 is CASGLEAGTEAFF. In nucleotides, the CDR3 is TGTGCTAGTGGTTTGGAGGCGGGCACTGAAGCTTTCTTT.